The clone carrying this TCR beta chain was detected many times. Its target is unknown. The source of the sample is a study of Graves' ophthalmopathy and Graves' hyperthyroidism. Study observations and caveats: Most thyroid clonotypes expanded beyond 0.001 frequency were also found in blood. The model predicted ophthalmopathy progression with more than 70% sensitivity and 72% to 85% specificity.

The CDR3 has 13 amino acids. V was pared by 1 base and J by 5 bases, with 11 bases between. In germline, CDR1 is SQVTM, CDR2 ANQGSEA. No ophthalmopathy within 18 months of follow-up signified stable hyperthyroidism. Reliance was placed on clinical symptoms, serum thyroxine, TRAb, thyroid ultrasound and orbital computed tomography for diagnosis. RNA transcripts provided the template for amplifying TCR beta CDR3 regions. RT-PCR with HTBI primers came first, then second-round multiplex PCR. MiXCR, applied by TCRdb to the multiplex PCR reads, yields one record per CDR3 protein. The sample records roughly 350,000 distinct CDR3 sequences, 17% being singletons.

This sequence joins TRBV29-1 and TRBJ1-1, with D hard to call. Sequences were obtained from peripheral blood. The clonotype originates from an adult woman with stable Graves' hyperthyroidism. The CDR3 loop reads CSVEGLSGTEAFF. In nucleotides, the CDR3 is TGCAGCGTTGAAGGGTTGTCCGGGACTGAAGCTTTCTTT.